The T cell receptor beta chain under discussion was sequenced for a study of blood T cell repertoires in COVID-19. Clones were sequenced by immunoSEQ multiplex PCR, and TCRdb holds only the in-frame ones, with some missing. The sample has some 150,000 clones; about 86% are singletons. CDR1 and CDR2 from the germline V gene are SGHTS and YDEGEE. V lost 3 bases to trimming and J lost 1 base; unmatched junction nucleotides: 6. The CDR3 runs to 15 residues. The TCR comes from a woman aged 60-70 years with acute or convalescent COVID-19. The chain uses TRBV5-8 and TRBJ2-5; TRBD1 matches 7 bases. The specimen was peripheral blood. CDR3 sequence (DNA): TGTGCCAGCAGCTGGATGGGACAGTTCCAAGAGACCCAGTACTTC. It yields the protein CASSWMGQFQETQYF.